This paragraph covers one T cell receptor beta chain sequence. Its specificity is not known. The entry originates in a study of CD4 T cells in relation to SARS-CoV-2 and coronaviruses. Across the whole study: Convalescent donors were aged about 20 to 75, with median roughly 42 years.

Only in-frame clones appear in the TCRdb table, and some are missing; sequencing was by immunoSEQ multiplex PCR. The table lists about 36,000 clones, 77% of them singletons. Study results and caveats: No crossreactivity against non-spike viral proteins was tested here.

Germline trimming cut 3 bases from V and 2 bases from J; bases unmatched to any gene: 4. The length of the CDR3 is 15 residues. The germline V gene has CDR1 MNHNS and CDR2 SASEGT. Input material: memory CD4+ T cells from PBMCs, cultured in vitro. J is TRBJ2-7 and V is TRBV6-1; 10 bases fit TRBD2. This TCR was recovered from an adult with COVID-19. The CDR3 coding sequence is TGTGCCAGCAGTGAGTTAGCGGGAGGCCCCTACGAGCAGTACTTC. Translating it yields CASSELAGGPYEQYF.